This T cell receptor (beta chain) was identified during a study of T-cell memory formation after mild COVID-19. This clonotype was seen a few times. The antigen remains undetermined. V gave up 4 bases and J gave up 3 bases, with 4 bases separating them. This CDR3 is 11 amino acids long. TCRdb itself ran the 5' RACE reads through MiXCR, one entry per CDR3 protein. The table lists 150,000 to 200,000 distinct CDR3 sequences, about 21% of them singletons. Study-wide points: A subset of responding clones appeared in pre-infection memory, suggesting cross-reactive memory joined. Chiefly within CM and EM were the contracting CD4+ clones; CD8+ ones were within EMRA.

The chain recombines TRBV12-3 or TRBV12-4 with TRBJ2-7; D remains ambiguous. Sequencing was performed on PBMCs or a T cell subset sorted from them (not recorded which). This receptor was identified in an adult woman who had mild COVID-19 (a few samples of this study predate the infection). Cell type and time point are not known. The CDR3 DNA sequence: TGTGCCAGCAGTTATGACTACGAGCAGTACTTC. As protein: CASSYDYEQYF.